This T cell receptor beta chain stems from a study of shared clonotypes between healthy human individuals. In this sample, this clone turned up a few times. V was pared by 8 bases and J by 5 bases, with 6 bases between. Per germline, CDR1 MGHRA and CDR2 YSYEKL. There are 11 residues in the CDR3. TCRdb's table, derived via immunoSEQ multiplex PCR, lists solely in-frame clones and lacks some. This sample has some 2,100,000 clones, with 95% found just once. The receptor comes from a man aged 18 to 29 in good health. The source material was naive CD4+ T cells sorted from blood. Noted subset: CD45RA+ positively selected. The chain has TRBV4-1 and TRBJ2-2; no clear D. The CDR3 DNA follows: TGCGCCAGCGGAAGGACCGGGGAGCTGTTTTTT. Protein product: CASGRTGELFF.